The 13 T cell receptor beta chains reported below all come from one sample, sequenced in a study of early T cells in non-severe SARS-CoV-2 infection. TCRdb used MiXCR to reprocess the 5' RACE reads, holding one entry per CDR3 protein. The sample yields approximately 46,000 distinct CDR3 sequences, 5.5% to 6.5% seen once. The sequenced sample was whole blood. The receptor set was obtained from an adult who was a healthcare worker with PCR-confirmed SARS-CoV-2 infection or an uninfected control (not recorded which).

The chain has TRBV2 and TRBJ2-1; 9 nucleotides align to TRBD2. V trimming: 0 bases; J trimming: 4 bases; junction bases outside the gene matches: 7. The length of the CDR3 is 17 residues. Per the germline V gene, CDR1 is SNHLY and CDR2 is FYNNEI. The chain's CDR3 is CASSEALRAGGYNEQFF. CDR3 DNA sequence: TGTGCCAGCAGTGAAGCGCTTCGAGCGGGGGGATACAATGAGCAGTTCTTC.

In its sample, this clonotype was seen many times. CDR3 protein: CASSPPGQGTNEKLFF. Written as DNA, the CDR3 is TGTGCCAGCAGTCCCCCGGGACAGGGTACTAATGAAAAACTGTTTTTT. The J gene is TRBJ1-4, the V gene TRBV12-3 or TRBV12-4, with 9 bases lining up with TRBD1. The CDR3 is 16 amino acids. J was trimmed by 2 bases and V by 5 bases; bases with no gene match: 6.

This clonotype has a handful of counts. The chain combines TRBV7-2 with TRBJ1-1, with D maybe TRBD1 (6 bases). The CDR3 totals 16 residues. V gave up 5 bases and J gave up 1 base, with 17 bases separating them. Germline CDR1 SGHTA, CDR2 FQGNSA. DNA of the CDR3: TGTGCCAGCAGCGCGACAGGATTTAGTCCGAACACTGAAGCTTTCTTT. This sequence encodes CASSATGFSPNTEAFF.

The sample holds a few counts of this clonotype. The chain recombines TRBV10-1 with TRBJ1-1; D call uncertain. The germline V gene encodes CDR1 WNHNN and CDR2 SYGVQD (reference sequence). The V end lost 8 bases, the J end lost 6 bases, and 10 bases lay between the germline ends. The CDR3 has 11 residues. CDR3 loop: CASEKLAEAFF. CDR3 DNA: TGCGCCAGCGAGAAACTGGCTGAAGCTTTCTTT.

This clonotype appeared a few times. V usage is TRBV29-1 and J usage is TRBJ2-5, with D possibly matching TRBD1 (5 bases). The V gene lost 8 bases and the J gene lost 4 bases, with 20 bases spanning the gap. CDR3 length: 14 amino acids. Germline V gives CDR1 SQVTM, CDR2 ANQGSEA. Here the CDR3 DNA reads TGCAGCATCCTGGGTACAGGAAGGCTAGAGACCCAGTACTTC. Protein: CSILGTGRLETQYF.

This clonotype came up many times. The J gene is TRBJ1-6, the V gene TRBV4-2; 8 bases match TRBD1. In germline, CDR1 is LGHNA, CDR2 YNFKEQ. J was trimmed by 10 bases and V by 0 bases; bases with no gene match: 8. The CDR3 is 16 residues long. The CDR3 region has the DNA TGTGCCAGCAGCCAAGATCCAGGCAGGGGGCACTCACCCCTCCACTTT. This sequence encodes CASSQDPGRGHSPLHF.

This clonotype was recorded at least ten times. The rearrangement joins TRBV11-2 to TRBJ1-4; no firm D call. The CDR3 spans 14 residues. Trimming left V 2 bases short and J 6 bases short, with 10 bases between. Germline-derived CDR1 and CDR2 are SGHAT and FQNNGV. CDR3 in amino acids: CASSLIRTDEKLFF. The CDR3 nucleotides are TGTGCCAGCAGCTTAATACGAACGGATGAAAAACTGTTTTTT.

This clonotype was seen repeatedly, ten times or more. The chain uses TRBV15 and TRBJ2-5, with D uncertain. V was trimmed by 3 bases and J by 0 bases, leaving 8 bases between them. In germline, CDR1 is LNHNV, CDR2 YYDKDF (reference sequence). The CDR3 runs to 14 residues. The CDR3 DNA follows: TGTGCCACCAGCAGGACAATAAACCAAGAGACCCAGTACTTC. Translation gives CATSRTINQETQYF.

This clonotype was seen repeatedly, ten times or more. The V call is TRBV19, the J call TRBJ1-1; TRBD1 is a possible D gene (5 bases). Trimming stripped 5 bases from V and 3 bases from J, with 16 bases between. This CDR3 has 15 residues. From germline, CDR1 is LNHDA and CDR2 SQIVND (reference sequence). CDR3 sequence (DNA): TGTGCCAGTAGTGCTTTCGGGACGTCTTACACTGAAGCTTTCTTT. Its translation is CASSAFGTSYTEAFF.

This clonotype was counted ten times or more. This chain uses TRBV5-1 with TRBJ2-7, with D possibly TRBD1 on 5 matching bases. CDR1 is SGHRS and CDR2 is YFSETQ in the germline V gene. This CDR3 is 12 amino acids long. V lost 0 bases to trimming and J lost 7 bases, with 8 bases between them. DNA for the CDR3: TGCGCCAGCAGCTTGGCAGGGCCGGAGCAGTACTTC. It is translated as CASSLAGPEQYF.

This clonotype was found many times. This chain joins TRBV6-5 and TRBJ2-7, with D possibly matching TRBD2 (6 bases). CDR3 length equals 17 residues. Trimming took off 5 bases at V and 7 bases at J, with 27 bases between the two ends. CDR1 is MNHEY and CDR2 is SVGAGI in the germline V gene. Here the CDR3 reads CASSRLASSTGFEEQYF. Here the CDR3 DNA reads TGTGCCAGCAGTCGCCTAGCGAGCTCCACCGGTTTCGAGGAGCAGTACTTC.

This clonotype was seen ten or more times. The chain combines TRBV10-2 with TRBJ2-1; the D is unclear. CDR1 is WSHSY, CDR2 SAAADI, per germline. Deletions cut 6 bases from V and 7 bases from J, with 13 bases between. This CDR3 is built from 13 residues. The chain's CDR3 is CASREQLGNEQFF. The CDR3 bases are TGCGCCAGCAGGGAGCAATTGGGGAATGAGCAGTTCTTC.

This clonotype showed up many times. V usage is TRBV15 and J usage is TRBJ2-3, with a possible D match to TRBD2 (6 bases). CDR1 and CDR2 (germline): LNHNV, YYDKDF (reference sequence). The CDR3 is 16 residues long. The ends were cut back, 0 bases at V and 6 bases at J, with 16 bases in the middle. The CDR3 sequence is CATSREVGGVADTQYF. DNA for the CDR3: TGTGCCACCAGCAGAGAGGTTGGAGGGGTCGCGGATACGCAGTATTTT.